The rows below give T cell receptor beta chains drawn from one sample of a study of cytomegalovirus exposure and HLA in healthy donors. Sequenced by immunoSEQ multiplex PCR; TCRdb stores in-frame clones only, minus some. The sample yields some 250,000 clones, nearly 90% seen once. The sequencing input was PBMCs. The origin of the receptors is a woman aged 18-29 years in good health and CMV-seronegative. Both conserved end residues are trimmed from each CDR3.

V	J	CDR3
TRBV7-9	TRBJ1-6	ASSQLGTGLNSPLH
TRBV5-1	TRBJ1-3	ASSEGQAHSGNTIY
TRBV30	TRBJ1-5	AWSGEGQGRGQPQH
TRBV14	TRBJ2-1	ASTQGRNEQF
TRBV28	TRBJ2-7	ASSLPPYEQY
TRBV28	TRBJ1-6	ASSLTGVYNSPLH
TRBV7-8	TRBJ2-7	ASSLSGTNGEQY
TRBV4-1	TRBJ2-3	ASSDVGGPDTQY
TRBV7-7	TRBJ2-3	ASSLGLAGLTDTQY
TRBV4-1	TRBJ1-1	ASSQEEMNTEAF
TRBV5-1	TRBJ2-5	ASSSGLAGGRWETQY